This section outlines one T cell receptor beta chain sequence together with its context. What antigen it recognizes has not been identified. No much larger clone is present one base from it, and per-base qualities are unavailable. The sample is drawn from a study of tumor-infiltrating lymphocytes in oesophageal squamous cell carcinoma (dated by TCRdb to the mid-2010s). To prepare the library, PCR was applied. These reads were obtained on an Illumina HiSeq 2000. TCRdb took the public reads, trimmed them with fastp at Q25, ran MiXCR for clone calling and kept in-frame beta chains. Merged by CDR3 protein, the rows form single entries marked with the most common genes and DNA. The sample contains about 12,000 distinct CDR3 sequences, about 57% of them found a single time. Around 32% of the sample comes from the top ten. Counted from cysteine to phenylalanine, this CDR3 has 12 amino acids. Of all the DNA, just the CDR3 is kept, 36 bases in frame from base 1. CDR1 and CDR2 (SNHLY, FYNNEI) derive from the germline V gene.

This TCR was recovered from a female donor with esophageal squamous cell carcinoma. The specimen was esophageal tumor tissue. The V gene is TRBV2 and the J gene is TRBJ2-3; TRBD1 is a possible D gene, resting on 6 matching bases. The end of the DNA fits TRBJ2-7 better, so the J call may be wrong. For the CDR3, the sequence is CASILGGYEQYF. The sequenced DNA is TGTGCCAGCATCCTAGGGGGTTACGAGCAGTACTTC.